This T cell receptor beta chain was captured in a study of blood T cell repertoires in COVID-19. Study context: From T cells, B-cell-depleted T cells, or PBMCs came the material, which was cDNA or gDNA.

Concerning this clone: The sample carries other DNA sequences with the same CDR3.

CDR3 length: 13 residues. The ends were cut back, 0 bases at V and 1 base at J, with 4 bases in the middle. The V gene's germline CDR1 is SGDLS and CDR2 YYNGEE. Participants spanned ages about 18 to 90 years and resided in 20 to 25 US areas. In assigning cohorts, the study relied on participant-reported clinical history. Authors' data handling: How many nucleated cells were present was estimated from reference gene primer amplification. The protocol was immunoSEQ multiplex PCR, while the TCRdb copy is restricted to in-frame clones and leaves out a portion. From that table come the V and J calls and clone size; the DNA was used to work out D and trimming. The data contain around 250,000 clones, 65% to 90% of them seen just once; the ten biggest clones take up approximately 9.6%.

This clonotype was obtained from a woman aged 50 to 65 with acute COVID-19. This chain joins TRBV9 and TRBJ1-1; unclear D gene. The sequenced sample consisted of PBMCs or T cells enriched from blood (not recorded which). The CDR3 DNA is TGTGCCAGCAGCGTAGACGGGAACACTGAAGCTTTCTTT. Protein product: CASSVDGNTEAFF.